Listed below are T cell receptor beta chains from one sample, sequenced in a study of T-cell reconstitution after alpha-beta-depleted transplantation in children. TCRdb re-called the PCR reads through MiXCR, storing one row per CDR3 protein. There are about 980,000 distinct CDR3 sequences in the sample; roughly 29% occur only once, and 25% to 35% lies in the top ten. The sample in question was PBMCs, mostly from graft donor cells, obtained 360 days after TCRalphabeta/CD19-depleted stem cell transplant. Receptors originate from a boy less than two years old who had a stem cell transplant for SCID, so the T cells may come from the graft donor. Both conserved end residues are part of each CDR3. Fields, in order: J gene, D gene, clone size, V gene, CDR3 DNA, CDR3 protein. D genes are given only for firm matches. Part of the rows lack a size; the others show once, few, many or a class for expanded clones.

j_call: TRBJ2-2
d_call: TRBD2
clone_size: NA
v_call: TRBV12-3/TRBV12-4
cdr3_nt: TGTGCCAGCACCCCGTGGGGGGGAGGTAACACCGGGGAGCTGTTTTTT
cdr3_aa: CASTPWGGGNTGELFF

j_call: TRBJ2-1
d_call: TRBD2
clone_size: few
v_call: TRBV5-1
cdr3_nt: TGCGCCAGCAGCCCTCCAGGGACTAGCGGGGGGGACAATGAGCAGTTCTTC
cdr3_aa: CASSPPGTSGGDNEQFF

j_call: TRBJ2-5
d_call: NA
clone_size: NA
v_call: TRBV20-1
cdr3_nt: TGCAGTGCTAGAGCCCCCCTAATGACCCAGTACTTC
cdr3_aa: CSARAPLMTQYF

j_call: TRBJ1-5
d_call: NA
clone_size: few
v_call: TRBV10-3
cdr3_nt: TGTGCCATCAGTGAAGGGGGATCCAATCAGCCCCAGCATTTT
cdr3_aa: CAISEGGSNQPQHF

j_call: TRBJ1-5
d_call: NA
clone_size: NA
v_call: TRBV28
cdr3_nt: TGTGCCAGCAGCCTGTGGAGTCAGCCCCAGCATTTT
cdr3_aa: CASSLWSQPQHF

j_call: TRBJ1-5
d_call: NA
clone_size: NA
v_call: TRBV10-3
cdr3_nt: TGTGCCATCAGTGGATCGGGGGGCAATCAGCCCCAGCATTTT
cdr3_aa: CAISGSGGNQPQHF

j_call: TRBJ2-1
d_call: NA
clone_size: NA
v_call: TRBV28
cdr3_nt: TGTGCCAGCAGGAGGGTTGGCTACAATGAGCAGTTCTTC
cdr3_aa: CASRRVGYNEQFF

j_call: TRBJ1-1
d_call: TRBD1
clone_size: few
v_call: TRBV4-2
cdr3_nt: TGTGCCAGCAGCCAAGTCGGCAGGGGGGGTCACACTGAAGCTTTCTTT
cdr3_aa: CASSQVGRGGHTEAFF

j_call: TRBJ1-2
d_call: NA
clone_size: once
v_call: TRBV7-9
cdr3_nt: TGTGCCAGCAGCTTACCCGGGGGTATTGGCTACACCTTC
cdr3_aa: CASSLPGGIGYTF

j_call: TRBJ2-4
d_call: TRBD1
clone_size: NA
v_call: TRBV2
cdr3_nt: TGTGCCAGCAGACCGACAGGGGGCAGCCACATTCAGTACTTC
cdr3_aa: CASRPTGGSHIQYF

j_call: TRBJ1-2
d_call: TRBD1
clone_size: few
v_call: TRBV27
cdr3_nt: TGTGCCAGCAGTTTGACAGGGCTATTCAACTATGGCTACACCTTC
cdr3_aa: CASSLTGLFNYGYTF

j_call: TRBJ2-2
d_call: TRBD2
clone_size: NA
v_call: TRBV28
cdr3_nt: TGTGCCAGCAGTACGAAAAGGCTAGCGGTTCAAACCGGGGAGCTGTTTTTT
cdr3_aa: CASSTKRLAVQTGELFF

j_call: TRBJ2-7
d_call: NA
clone_size: many
v_call: TRBV4-3
cdr3_nt: TGCGCCAGCAGCCAAGGGGCTAGGGATTACGAGCAGTACTTC
cdr3_aa: CASSQGARDYEQYF

j_call: TRBJ2-3
d_call: NA
clone_size: NA
v_call: TRBV5-1
cdr3_nt: TGCGCCAGCAGCCTGGACAGAACACAGGCAGATACGCAGTATTTT
cdr3_aa: CASSLDRTQADTQYF

j_call: TRBJ2-1
d_call: NA
clone_size: NA
v_call: TRBV5-1
cdr3_nt: TGCGCCAGCAGCTTGGGGGACGTTTACAATGAGCAGTTCTTC
cdr3_aa: CASSLGDVYNEQFF

j_call: TRBJ2-2
d_call: NA
clone_size: NA
v_call: TRBV2
cdr3_nt: TGTGCCAGCACCAGGATTACGAACACCGGGGAGCTGTTTTTT
cdr3_aa: CASTRITNTGELFF

j_call: TRBJ2-1
d_call: TRBD2
clone_size: NA
v_call: TRBV27
cdr3_nt: TGTGCCAGCAGGGCTAGCGGGGGGGCGTTCTACAATGAGCAGTTCTTC
cdr3_aa: CASRASGGAFYNEQFF

j_call: TRBJ1-1
d_call: NA
clone_size: NA
v_call: TRBV5-5
cdr3_nt: TGTGCCAGCAGCTGGCGGTGGGGCACTGAAGCTTTCTTT
cdr3_aa: CASSWRWGTEAFF

j_call: TRBJ2-3
d_call: NA
clone_size: few
v_call: TRBV5-1
cdr3_nt: TGCGCCAGCAGCTTGGCGTTAGCGTGGGGATCAGATACGCAGTATTTT
cdr3_aa: CASSLALAWGSDTQYF

j_call: TRBJ1-3
d_call: NA
clone_size: NA
v_call: TRBV7-6
cdr3_nt: TGTGCCAGCAGCTTGGGCCCGGGGTATGCTGGAAACACCATATATTTT
cdr3_aa: CASSLGPGYAGNTIYF

j_call: TRBJ2-7
d_call: NA
clone_size: NA
v_call: TRBV10-1
cdr3_nt: TGCGCCAGCAGTGAAAACAGGATCCTACGGGAGCAGTACTTC
cdr3_aa: CASSENRILREQYF

j_call: TRBJ2-7
d_call: TRBD1
clone_size: few
v_call: TRBV27
cdr3_nt: TGTGCCAGCAGTTCCTCCCTCACAGGGGGTTACGAGCAGTACTTC
cdr3_aa: CASSSSLTGGYEQYF

j_call: TRBJ2-3
d_call: NA
clone_size: NA
v_call: TRBV20-1
cdr3_nt: TGCAGTGCTAGTACGAGGCCAGCCTACACAGATACGCAGTATTTT
cdr3_aa: CSASTRPAYTDTQYF

j_call: TRBJ2-7
d_call: NA
clone_size: few
v_call: TRBV10-3
cdr3_nt: TGTGCCATCAGTGAGTCTAGAGGACCCCAGCAGTACTTC
cdr3_aa: CAISESRGPQQYF

j_call: TRBJ2-7
d_call: NA
clone_size: few
v_call: TRBV7-6
cdr3_nt: TGTGCCAGCAGCCCTTTTACCCAGGGGCCAGGAAGGTTTAACTACGAGCAGTACTTC
cdr3_aa: CASSPFTQGPGRFNYEQYF

j_call: TRBJ2-3
d_call: NA
clone_size: once
v_call: TRBV5-1
cdr3_nt: TGCGCCAGCAGCTTTCAAGGGAAGTCCGGTACGCAGTATTTT
cdr3_aa: CASSFQGKSGTQYF

j_call: TRBJ2-3
d_call: NA
clone_size: once
v_call: TRBV24-1
cdr3_nt: TGTGCCACCAGTGATTACGGCAGCACAGATACGCAGTATTTT
cdr3_aa: CATSDYGSTDTQYF

j_call: TRBJ2-3
d_call: TRBD2
clone_size: NA
v_call: TRBV12-3/TRBV12-4
cdr3_nt: TGTGCCAGCTCGGATAGTCTACTAGCGACAATGGGGACGCAGTATTTT
cdr3_aa: CASSDSLLATMGTQYF

j_call: TRBJ2-5
d_call: NA
clone_size: NA
v_call: TRBV5-1
cdr3_nt: TGCGCCAGCAGCCTCCAACAGAGCGAAGAGACCCAGTACTTC
cdr3_aa: CASSLQQSEETQYF

j_call: TRBJ2-5
d_call: NA
clone_size: few
v_call: TRBV20-1
cdr3_nt: TGCAGTGCTGGGAAAGGGGAGGAGACCCAGTACTTC
cdr3_aa: CSAGKGEETQYF

j_call: TRBJ2-7
d_call: TRBD1
clone_size: once
v_call: TRBV9
cdr3_nt: TGTGCCAGCAGCCCCGGGACAGTCTTAGCTTACTACGAGCAGTACTTC
cdr3_aa: CASSPGTVLAYYEQYF

j_call: TRBJ2-3
d_call: NA
clone_size: NA
v_call: TRBV5-6
cdr3_nt: TGTGCCAGCGGGCGGACAGCGTTCAGCACAGATACGCAGTATTTT
cdr3_aa: CASGRTAFSTDTQYF

j_call: TRBJ2-2
d_call: NA
clone_size: NA
v_call: TRBV24-1
cdr3_nt: TGTGCCACCAGTGATGGCAGCCAAAACACCGGGGAGCTGTTTTTT
cdr3_aa: CATSDGSQNTGELFF

j_call: TRBJ2-1
d_call: TRBD1
clone_size: NA
v_call: TRBV15
cdr3_nt: TGTGCCACCAGCAGAGATTTGGGGACAGGGGTCAATGAGCAGTTCTTC
cdr3_aa: CATSRDLGTGVNEQFF

j_call: TRBJ2-5
d_call: TRBD1
clone_size: NA
v_call: TRBV6-5
cdr3_nt: TGTGCCAGCAGTTATAGGACAGGGGGGACGGAGACCCAGTACTTC
cdr3_aa: CASSYRTGGTETQYF

j_call: TRBJ2-4
d_call: NA
clone_size: NA
v_call: TRBV27
cdr3_nt: TGTGCCAGCAGCCCCTGGGGCCTAGTCAAAAACATTCAGTACTTC
cdr3_aa: CASSPWGLVKNIQYF

j_call: TRBJ2-7
d_call: NA
clone_size: few
v_call: TRBV20-1
cdr3_nt: TGCAGTGCTAGAGGTACTAGTATGTTATACGAGCAGTACTTC
cdr3_aa: CSARGTSMLYEQYF

j_call: TRBJ2-7
d_call: TRBD1
clone_size: NA
v_call: TRBV7-8
cdr3_nt: TGTGCCAGCCGCGGCGGGACAGGGGTGGACGAGCAGTACTTC
cdr3_aa: CASRGGTGVDEQYF

j_call: TRBJ1-4
d_call: NA
clone_size: NA
v_call: TRBV12-3/TRBV12-4
cdr3_nt: TGTGCCAGCAAGTCCCAGCCGGGTGAAAAACTGTTTTTT
cdr3_aa: CASKSQPGEKLFF

j_call: TRBJ2-7
d_call: NA
clone_size: few
v_call: TRBV20-1
cdr3_nt: TGCAGTGCTAGAGATCGCGGGGTACGCGAGCAGTACTTC
cdr3_aa: CSARDRGVREQYF

j_call: TRBJ2-5
d_call: NA
clone_size: NA
v_call: TRBV7-2
cdr3_nt: TGTGCCAGCAGGCCCACCTACTCTAGGGTAGAGACCCAGTACTTC
cdr3_aa: CASRPTYSRVETQYF

j_call: TRBJ2-1
d_call: NA
clone_size: NA
v_call: TRBV6-2/TRBV6-3
cdr3_nt: TGTGCCAGCAGTTACTCGAATTTTAGGAATGAGCAGTTCTTC
cdr3_aa: CASSYSNFRNEQFF

j_call: TRBJ1-4
d_call: TRBD1
clone_size: few
v_call: TRBV4-3
cdr3_nt: TGCGCCAGCAGCCAAGGGGACAGGGGACGAAAACTGTTTTTT
cdr3_aa: CASSQGDRGRKLFF